A single sample gave rise to the 29 T cell receptor beta chains below, sequenced in a study of cytomegalovirus exposure and HLA in healthy donors. PCR employed 60 Vbeta and 13 Jbeta primers. The table came from immunoSEQ multiplex PCR; TCRdb's copy has only in-frame clones and leaves some out. Of some 190,000 clones in the sample, approximately 77% were seen once. Sequenced sample: PBMCs. Every receptor here comes from a middle-aged man in good health and CMV-seropositive.

V gene TRBV11-3 combines with J gene TRBJ2-3; 9 positions match TRBD1. The length of the CDR3 is 15 residues. V shed 5 bases and J 6 bases; nucleotides not matched to a gene: 9. The V gene's germline CDR1 is SGHNT and CDR2 YENEEA. Here the CDR3 DNA reads TGTGCCAGCAGCCCCGGGACAGGGATTTCCGATACGCAGTATTTT. It yields the protein CASSPGTGISDTQYF.

The chain combines TRBV30 with TRBJ2-7, with TRBD2 matching over 11 bases. CDR1 and CDR2 from the germline V gene are GTSNPN and SVGIG (reference sequence). V shed 2 bases and J 6 bases; nucleotides not matched to a gene: 6. The length of the CDR3 is 14 residues. The CDR3 loop reads CAWSIAGGPCEQYF. The CDR3 DNA reads as TGTGCCTGGAGTATAGCGGGAGGGCCATGCGAGCAGTACTTC. Complete variable domain (other parts from reference TRBV30 and TRBJ2-7): SQTIHQWPATLVQPVGSPLSLECTVEGTSNPNLYWYRQAAGRGLQLLFYSVGIGQISSEVPQNLSASRPQDRQFILSSKKLLLSDSGFYLCAWSIAGGPCEQYFGPGTRLTVT.

J is TRBJ1-5 and V is TRBV18; weak D call: TRBD1 (5 bases). Trimming removed 6 bases at V and 2 bases at J, with 14 bases between. Germline CDR1 is KGHSH and CDR2 is LQKENI. The CDR3 consists of 15 residues. The CDR3 sequence: CASSQGSVGNQPQHF. CDR3 nucleotide sequence: TGTGCCAGCTCCCAGGGATCGGTGGGCAATCAGCCCCAGCATTTT.

This chain joins TRBV4-1 and TRBJ2-7; D is uncertain. The CDR3 consists of 16 residues. Germline V gene sequence: CDR1 MGHRA, CDR2 YSYEKL. V was shortened by 0 bases and J by 1 base, with 13 bases between the two germline ends. The CDR3 DNA follows: TGCGCCAGCAGCCAAGATATGCTAGTGAAGTCCTACGAGCAGTACTTC. It specifies CASSQDMLVKSYEQYF.

This sequence joins TRBV7-9 and TRBJ1-3, with D possibly TRBD1 on 6 matching bases. The ends were cut back, 2 bases at V and 11 bases at J, with 13 bases in the middle. The CDR3 sequence is 13 residues long. Germline assignment: CDR1 SEHNR and CDR2 FQNEAQ (reference sequence). CDR3: CASSLNDRTAIYF. CDR3 in DNA: TGTGCCAGCAGCTTAAATGACAGGACCGCCATATATTTT.

This clone occurred once. The V gene is TRBV18, the J gene TRBJ1-6, with 8 bases matching TRBD1. J lost 10 bases, V lost 7 bases, and 15 bases had no gene match. Germline assignment: CDR1 KGHSH and CDR2 LQKENI. The CDR3 covers 16 residues. The chain's CDR3 is CASFNTPGQGASPLHF. The CDR3 region has the DNA TGTGCCAGCTTTAATACCCCCGGACAGGGCGCCTCACCCCTCCACTTT.

Comment on this clone: The sample contains more than one DNA sequence encoding this CDR3. The rearrangement links TRBV4-2 to TRBJ1-5; D may be TRBD1 (5 bases). The length of the CDR3 is 15 residues. Germline-derived CDR1 and CDR2 are LGHNA and YNFKEQ. Trimming took 0 bases from V and 1 from J, leaving 7 bases between them. CDR3 region: CASSQEGGSNQPQHF. As DNA, the CDR3 is TGTGCCAGCAGCCAAGAGGGGGGGAGCAATCAGCCCCAGCATTTT.

The genes are TRBV7-2 and TRBJ2-7; the match to TRBD2 covers 7 bases. This CDR3 is 14 amino acids long. CDR1 SGHTA and CDR2 FQGNSA come from the germline V gene. After removal of 5 bases from V and 0 bases from J, the junction contained 4 bases not matched to a gene. CDR3 sequence (DNA): TGTGCCAGCAGCCATAGCGGGTTCTCCTACGAGCAGTACTTC. This gives the protein CASSHSGFSYEQYF.

The rearrangement links TRBV7-8 to TRBJ2-7; TRBD2 matches at 7 bases. Trimming took 1 base from V and 2 from J; bases not matched to a gene: 5. Germline CDR1 and CDR2: SGHVS and FQNEAQ. The length of the CDR3 is 15 residues. The chain's CDR3 is CASSLGASGTYEQYF. For the CDR3, the DNA is TGTGCCAGCAGCTTAGGGGCTAGCGGAACCTACGAGCAGTACTTC.

V usage is TRBV5-6 and J usage is TRBJ1-2; TRBD1 agrees at 7 bases. The trim removed 0 bases at V and 2 bases at J, leaving 7 bases unmatched. This CDR3 has 16 amino acids. The germline V gene encodes CDR1 SGHDT and CDR2 YYEEEE. Written as DNA, the CDR3 is TGTGCCAGCAGCTTGGCCGGACAGGCAGAAAACTATGGCTACACCTTC. This codes for CASSLAGQAENYGYTF.

The chain carries TRBV7-9 and TRBJ2-1, with 9 bases matching TRBD2. V trimming: 5 bases; J trimming: 3 bases; junction bases outside the gene matches: 11. This CDR3 spans 17 amino acids. Germline V gene data show CDR1 as SEHNR and CDR2 as FQNEAQ (reference sequence). The CDR3 loop reads CASSPGFSGSSYNEQFF. The CDR3 nucleotides are TGTGCCAGCAGCCCAGGGTTTAGCGGGAGTAGCTACAATGAGCAGTTCTTC.

The rearrangement links TRBV10-3 to TRBJ2-6, with 8 bases matching TRBD2. Germline V gene lookup returns CDR1 ENHRY and CDR2 SYGVKD. CDR3 length: 18 residues. V trimming: 3 bases; J trimming: 0 bases; junction bases outside the gene matches: 7. The DNA of the CDR3 is TGTGCCATCAGTGATCCGCTAGCGGGTTACTCTGGGGCCAACGTCCTGACTTTC. As protein: CAISDPLAGYSGANVLTF.

J is TRBJ2-3 and V is TRBV6-1; 8 bases are shared with TRBD1. After removal of 4 bases from V and 3 bases from J, the junction contained 9 bases not matched to a gene. This CDR3 comprises 16 residues. In germline, CDR1 is MNHNS, CDR2 SASEGT. The CDR3 region is CASSARTGPVTDTQYF. CDR3 DNA: TGTGCCAGCAGTGCCCGGACAGGGCCGGTGACAGATACGCAGTATTTT.

The sample holds one count of this clone. V usage is TRBV6-5 and J usage is TRBJ2-7; 8 bases agree with TRBD1. The junction had 10 bases not matched to a gene; V was cut back by 7 bases and J by 5 bases. The CDR3 has 14 residues. Germline V gene lookup returns CDR1 MNHEY and CDR2 SVGAGI. The CDR3 DNA follows: TGTGCCAGCACTGCCGGAGACAGGGGTCACGAGCAGTACTTC. It translates to CASTAGDRGHEQYF.

The chain has TRBV27 and TRBJ2-2, with 12 nucleotides matching TRBD2. The CDR3 contains 16 residues. V gave up 3 bases and J gave up 6 bases; unmatched junction bases: 5. Germline V lookup: CDR1 MNHEY, CDR2 SMNVEV (reference sequence). This CDR3 is CASSFGLAGWAGELFF. In nucleotides, the CDR3 is TGTGCCAGCAGTTTCGGACTAGCGGGATGGGCCGGGGAGCTGTTTTTT.

This clone was seen just once. The CDR3 here is CASSERSGANVLTF. In nucleotides, the CDR3 is TGTGCCAGCAGTGAGCGCTCTGGGGCCAACGTCCTGACTTTC. The chain employs TRBV2 and TRBJ2-6; D is unclear. The V end lost 3 bases, the J end lost 0 bases, and 3 bases lay between the germline ends. CDR3 length equals 14 residues. Per the germline V gene, CDR1 is SNHLY and CDR2 is FYNNEI.

This chain connects TRBV4-1 to TRBJ2-5, with D perhaps matching TRBD2 (6 bases). From germline, CDR1 is MGHRA and CDR2 YSYEKL. The CDR3 runs to 15 residues. Deletions cut 4 bases from V and 5 bases from J, with 17 bases between. Here the CDR3 reads CASSPSGPAGETQYF. The CDR3, as DNA: TGCGCCAGCAGCCCTTCCGGCCCGGCGGGGGAGACCCAGTACTTC.

V is TRBV5-1 and J is TRBJ2-7; 8 positions match TRBD1. Germline CDR1 reads SGHRS; CDR2 reads YFSETQ. The CDR3 totals 12 residues. Trimming cost V 7 bases and J 6 bases; bases outside gene matches: 6. The chain's CDR3 is CASRAGGGEQYF. The CDR3 DNA follows: TGCGCCAGCCGCGCAGGGGGCGGCGAGCAGTACTTC.

This clone was counted only a few times. The rearrangement uses TRBV5-5 and TRBJ1-2; no definite D call. V lost 4 bases and J 7 bases, leaving 17 bases between the germline ends. The germline gives CDR1 SGHKS, CDR2 YYEKEE (reference sequence). CDR3 length: 14 amino acids. The CDR3 nucleotides read TGTGCCAGCAGCACTGTCCCGGGTTCTCGTGGCTACACCTTC. Amino acid sequence: CASSTVPGSRGYTF.

The J gene is TRBJ2-5, the V gene TRBV19; 8 bases are shared with TRBD2. Germline CDR1 LNHDA, CDR2 SQIVND (reference sequence). Losses at the gene ends were 5 bases for V and 3 bases for J; bases not matched to a gene: 2. This CDR3 is built from 13 residues. Written as DNA, the CDR3 is TGTGCCAGTAGTTACGGGGGGGAAGAGACCCAGTACTTC. It is translated as CASSYGGEETQYF. The full variable domain, completed using reference TRBV19 and TRBJ2-5, is DGGITQSPKYLFRKEGQNVTLSCEQNLNHDAMYWYRQDPGQGLRLIYYSQIVNDFQKGDIAEGYSVSREKKESFPLTVTSAQKNPTAFYLCASSYGGEETQYFGPGTRLLVL.

V gene TRBV2 combines with J gene TRBJ2-1, with D unresolved. This CDR3 has 12 amino acids. Germline loops: CDR1 SNHLY, CDR2 FYNNEI. V shed 8 bases and J shed 3 bases, with 8 bases lying between them. CDR3 in DNA: TGTGCCAGCCCTGGCATCTACAATGAGCAGTTCTTC. As protein: CASPGIYNEQFF.

The chain carries TRBV19 and TRBJ1-5; 8 nucleotides line up with TRBD1. The junction had 7 bases not matched to a gene; V was cut back by 6 bases and J by 9 bases. The CDR3 length is 13 residues. Per germline, CDR1 LNHDA and CDR2 SQIVND (reference sequence). CDR3 coding DNA: TGTGCCAGTAGCGGACAGGGACCTTTGCCCCAGCATTTT. Translating it yields CASSGQGPLPQHF.

The rearrangement uses TRBV18 and TRBJ2-6; 8 bases are a match to TRBD1. The germline V gene has CDR1 KGHSH and CDR2 LQKENI. Losses at the gene ends were 3 bases for V and 2 bases for J; bases not matched to a gene: 6. The CDR3 is made up of 17 amino acids. For the CDR3, the DNA is TGTGCCAGCTCACCCCGCCAGGGGGCGGCTGGGGCCAACGTCCTGACTTTC. As protein: CASSPRQGAAGANVLTF.

To note about this clone: Relative to the germline gene, one junction end is altered; a read error may explain this. The V and J genes are TRBV10-2 and TRBJ1-5; TRBD1 aligns across 7 bases. The CDR3 extends over 12 amino acids. Germline lookup yields CDR1 WSHSY and CDR2 SAAADI. CDR3 sequence reads: CAGRTGSEPQHF. CDR3 DNA sequence: TGCGCCGGCAGGACAGGCTCTGAGCCCCAGCATTTT.

V is TRBV27 and J is TRBJ2-3; no firm D call. There are 14 residues in the CDR3. Germline V gene sequence: CDR1 MNHEY, CDR2 SMNVEV (reference sequence). Trimming cost V 2 bases and J 2 bases, with 8 bases left between them. In nucleotides, the CDR3 is TGTGCCAGCAGTTTAGTGAGAGACACAGATACGCAGTATTTT. This gives the protein CASSLVRDTDTQYF.

The CDR3 here is CASSTGGRTEAFF. In DNA, the CDR3 is TGTGCCAGCAGTACAGGGGGACGCACTGAAGCTTTCTTT. The V gene is TRBV6-1, the J gene TRBJ1-1; 8 bases match TRBD1. Trimming cost V 5 bases and J 4 bases; bases outside gene matches: 3. Germline CDR1 and CDR2: MNHNS and SASEGT. The CDR3 totals 13 residues.

The chain joins TRBV18 to TRBJ1-1; 8 bases align to TRBD1. CDR3 length: 16 amino acids. Per germline, CDR1 KGHSH and CDR2 LQKENI. V lost 0 bases and J lost 4; bases outside the gene matches: 7. The DNA of the CDR3 is TGTGCCAGCTCACCACCGAGTATCAGGGGGCCCACTGAAGCTTTCTTT. Residues: CASSPPSIRGPTEAFF.

The chain combines TRBV25-1 with TRBJ2-5, with D maybe TRBD2 (6 bases). Per the germline V gene, CDR1 is MGHDK and CDR2 is SYGVNS. V was shortened by 1 base and J by 4 bases, with 7 bases between the two germline ends. CDR3 length: 13 residues. CDR3 DNA: TGTGCCAGCAGTGAATGGGAGGCAGAGACCCAGTACTTC. Translating gives CASSEWEAETQYF.

CDR3 sequence reads: CASSQDLQALNYGYTF. In DNA, the CDR3 is TGCGCCAGCAGCCAAGATCTACAGGCCTTAAACTATGGCTACACCTTC. This chain uses TRBV4-1 with TRBJ1-2, with D possibly TRBD1 on 5 matching bases. Trimming shortened V by 0 bases and J by 2 bases, and 13 bases separated the two germline ends. Germline V gene sequence: CDR1 MGHRA, CDR2 YSYEKL. This CDR3 has 16 amino acids.